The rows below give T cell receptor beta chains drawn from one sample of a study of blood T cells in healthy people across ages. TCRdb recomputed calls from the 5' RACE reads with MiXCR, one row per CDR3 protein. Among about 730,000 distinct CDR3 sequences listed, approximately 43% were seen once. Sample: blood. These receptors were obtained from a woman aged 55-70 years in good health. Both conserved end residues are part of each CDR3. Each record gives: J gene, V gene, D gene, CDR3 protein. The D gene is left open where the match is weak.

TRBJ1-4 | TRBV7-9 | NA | CASSDGQGRLEKLFF
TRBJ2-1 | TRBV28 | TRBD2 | CASSKPGLAGSSSYNEQFF
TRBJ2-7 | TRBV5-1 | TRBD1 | CASSTQQGAQGYEQYF
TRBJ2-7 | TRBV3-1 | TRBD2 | CASRRSMGGGYYEQYF
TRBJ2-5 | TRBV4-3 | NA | CASSQDSRETQYF
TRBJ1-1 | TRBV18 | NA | CASSPPSSTEAFF
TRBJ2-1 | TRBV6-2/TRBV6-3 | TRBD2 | CASSFSVGGPYNEQFF
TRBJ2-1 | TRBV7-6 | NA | CASSLRGDPRYNEQFF
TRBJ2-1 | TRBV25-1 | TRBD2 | CAISPSGSYNEQFF
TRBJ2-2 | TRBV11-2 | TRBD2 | CASSLVPSGRPGELFF
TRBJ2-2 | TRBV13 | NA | CASSVGNRVIGELFF
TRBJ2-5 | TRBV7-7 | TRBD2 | CASSLASGAFQETQYF
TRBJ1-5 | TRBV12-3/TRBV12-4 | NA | CASTSTDYSNQPQHF
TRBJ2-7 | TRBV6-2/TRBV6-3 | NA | CASSYSKEQYF
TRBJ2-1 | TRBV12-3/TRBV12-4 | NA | CASSPTAWSEQFF
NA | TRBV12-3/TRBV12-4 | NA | CASNSQSYEQYF
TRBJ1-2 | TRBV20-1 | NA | CSTPEGEGGYTF
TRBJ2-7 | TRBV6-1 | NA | CASMCAQGHRSSYEQYF
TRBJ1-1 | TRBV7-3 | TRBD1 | CASSSGQGHTEAFF
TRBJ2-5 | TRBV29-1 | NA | CSASHGGGETQYF
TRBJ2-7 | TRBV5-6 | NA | CASSLGDNDKYF
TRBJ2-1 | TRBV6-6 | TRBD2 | CASSLPAGGVLIEQFF
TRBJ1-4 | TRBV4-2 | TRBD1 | CASGTGQGAIEKLFF
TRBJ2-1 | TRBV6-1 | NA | CATVGGLVIRNEQFF
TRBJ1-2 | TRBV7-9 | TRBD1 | CASAHGQGAYGYTF
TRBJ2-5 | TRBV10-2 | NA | CASSESVGGGQETQYF
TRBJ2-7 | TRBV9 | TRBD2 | CASSVAGGTDEQYF